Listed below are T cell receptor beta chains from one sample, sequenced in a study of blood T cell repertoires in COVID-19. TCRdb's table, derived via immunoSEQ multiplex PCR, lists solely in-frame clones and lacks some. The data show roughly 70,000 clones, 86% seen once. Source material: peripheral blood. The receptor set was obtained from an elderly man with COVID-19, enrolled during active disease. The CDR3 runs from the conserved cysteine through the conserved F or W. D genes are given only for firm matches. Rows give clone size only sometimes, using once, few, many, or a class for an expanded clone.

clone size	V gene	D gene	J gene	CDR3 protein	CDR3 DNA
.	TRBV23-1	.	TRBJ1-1	CASSQSSSLGTEAFF	TGCGCCAGCAGTCAATCTAGCAGTTTAGGCACTGAAGCTTTCTTT
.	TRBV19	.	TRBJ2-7	CASSIRGAMAYEQYF	TGTGCCAGTAGTATTCGGGGGGCGATGGCCTACGAGCAGTACTTC
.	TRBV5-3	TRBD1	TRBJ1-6	CARSVSGQPLAYNSPLHF	TGTGCCAGAAGCGTCTCGGGACAGCCCTTAGCCTATAATTCACCCCTCCACTTT
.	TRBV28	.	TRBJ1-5	CASSAPPVQPQHF	TGTGCCAGCAGCGCCCCTCCGGTCCAACCCCAGCATTTT
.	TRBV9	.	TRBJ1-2	CASSPTPSGHGYTF	TGTGCCAGCAGCCCCACCCCCAGCGGGCACGGCTACACCTTC
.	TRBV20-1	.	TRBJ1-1	CSASKPGHRNTEAFF	TGCAGTGCTAGTAAGCCGGGACACCGGAACACTGAAGCTTTCTTT
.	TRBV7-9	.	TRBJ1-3	CASSLVTDLGNTIYF	TGTGCCAGCAGCTTAGTGACAGATCTGGGAAACACCATATATTTT
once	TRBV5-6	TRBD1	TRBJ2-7	CASSLGGTDQYF	TGTGCCAGCAGCTTGGGAGGGACAGACCAGTACTTC
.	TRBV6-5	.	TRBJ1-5	CASRQGDQPQHF	TGTGCCAGCAGACAGGGAGACCAGCCCCAGCATTTT
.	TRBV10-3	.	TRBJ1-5	CAIRAGSNQPQHF	TGTGCCATCCGGGCGGGGTCCAATCAGCCCCAGCATTTT
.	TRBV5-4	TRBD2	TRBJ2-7	CASSPGLESSYEQYF	TGTGCCAGCAGCCCGGGACTAGAAAGCTCCTACGAGCAGTACTTC
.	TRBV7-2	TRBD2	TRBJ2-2	CASSSLAGGPGELFF	TGTGCCAGCAGCTCCTTAGCGGGGGGGCCCGGGGAGCTGTTTTTT
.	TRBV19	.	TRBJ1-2	CASTVNTRWGPYGYTF	TGTGCCAGTACCGTCAACACTAGATGGGGGCCCTATGGCTACACCTTC
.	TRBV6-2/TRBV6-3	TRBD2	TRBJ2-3	CASSPAGRGTDTQYF	TGTGCCAGCAGCCCTGCCGGGAGGGGCACAGATACGCAGTATTTT
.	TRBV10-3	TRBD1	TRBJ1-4	CAISESRTGAEKLFF	TGTGCCATCAGTGAGTCTCGGACAGGGGCTGAAAAACTGTTTTTT
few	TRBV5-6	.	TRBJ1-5	CASSHQEEYSPSQHF	TGTGCCAGCAGCCACCAGGAAGAATACTCCCCGTCCCAGCATTTT
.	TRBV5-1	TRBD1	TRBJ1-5	CASSSGGLSNQPQHF	TGCGCCAGCAGTTCAGGGGGCTTGAGCAATCAGCCCCAGCATTTT
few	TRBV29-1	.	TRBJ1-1	CSVGAGRYTEAFF	TGCAGCGTTGGGGCAGGGCGGTACACTGAAGCTTTCTTT